This T cell receptor (beta chain) was sequenced for a study of blood T cell repertoires in COVID-19 (dated by TCRdb to about 2020). Broadly, across the study: Samples from collaborators originated in the United States, Italy and Spain and spanned both the acute and convalescent phases of COVID-19. The material from the prospective study consisted of cDNA or gDNA derived from T cells, B-cell-depleted T cells, or PBMCs. Subjects who had been exposed to COVID-19, were actively infected with it, or had recovered from it provided the deeply sampled blood TCRbeta repertoires that made up the dataset. The repertoires were made available in a free public database intended to serve as a resource for research on the immune response to SARS-CoV-2. Samples were obtained from the ongoing ImmuneRACE study (first 160 participants) and from about 1,300 subjects provided by 6 global collaborators. Nearly every sample came with metadata listing a de-identified subject ID, COVID-19 status, age in years and sex. Where available, HLA class I and class II types were obtained from metadata supplied by the sample provider rather than from assay-based typing. Here is what the overall study found, with its caveats: Clinical and demographic metadata were provided uncurated, with the amount varying by source and participant.

Taken from the germline V gene, the CDR1 and CDR2 loops are SGHRS and YFSETQ. The CDR3 contains 15 residues, cysteine and phenylalanine counted. Only the CDR3 part of the read is kept: 45 bases, read in frame from the first base. Cut back by 3 bases and 5 bases, the V and J ends lie 17 bases apart. In the prospective study, participants were roughly 18 to 89 years old, resided in about two dozen geographic areas of the United States, and were enrolled through a virtual design. In the prospective study, cohorts were assigned on the basis of participant-reported clinical history obtained from a screening survey and a study questionnaire. For ImmuneRACE Cohort 3, a participant was defined as recovered based on two consecutive negative NP/OP PCR tests, clearance by a healthcare professional, or resolution of symptoms. In the prospective study, whole blood, serum and a nasopharyngeal or oropharyngeal swab were collected from each participant by mobile phlebotomists. Prospective study participants could optionally give additional blood draws and questionnaires over an approximately two-month period. Before DNA extraction, blood samples from the prospective study were shipped at room temperature or frozen.

The immunoSEQ Assay, a bias-controlled multiplex PCR, was used to amplify TCRbeta CDR3 regions from genomic DNA. Concerning the study's data processing: Nucleated cell counts per sample were estimated from amplification of reference gene primers within the assay. To quantify the absolute abundance of each unique TCRbeta CDR3 rearrangement, sequence reads were collapsed and filtered. Productive Simpson clonality was computed per sample as the square root of Simpson's diversity index over productive rearrangements. Here the immuneACCESS table is served through TCRdb, limited to in-frame sequences with V and J called. Missing clones are a known gap in these copies; in checked studies unresolved V genes cover under half, and the rest lacks a known reason. V, J and clone size reflect that table, while D and trimming were determined from the DNA. The sample has a few hundred thousand clones on record, about 85% of them singletons. The ten largest account for around 5.9% of the sample.

A word on this clone: This receptor's antigen is unknown. Base-call qualities are not available, and no considerably larger clone is one nucleotide away.

Sequenced material: PBMCs or T cells enriched from blood (not recorded which). The chain was built from TRBV5-1 and TRBJ1-2; a confident D gene designation cannot be given. This receptor was obtained from a woman aged 25 to 45 who had recovered from COVID-19. The CDR3 corresponds to CASSSGGQAGYGYTF. The nucleotide sequence reads TGCGCCAGCAGCTCTGGCGGTCAAGCGGGGTATGGCTACACCTTC.